This T cell receptor beta chain was identified during a study of identical twins. The study, taken as a whole, reports: Invariant cells of the MAIT and iNKT types might have partly distorted the zero-insertion analyses.

Note on this clonotype: No antigen is known for it.

From the 5' RACE reads, TCRdb called clonotypes with MiXCR, one entry per CDR3 protein. In the table there are some 210,000 distinct CDR3 sequences, roughly 15% of which are singletons. Trimming pared 3 bases from V and 3 bases from J, leaving 9 bases between. The CDR3 consists of 13 residues. The sample was also linked to a second study, of T cells expressing NK-cell markers.

The gene calls are TRBV12-3 or TRBV12-4 and TRBJ2-7, with D maybe TRBD1 (6 bases). The sequence was collected from a woman between 18 and 29 years old in good health. Sequenced: CD8+ T cells sorted from blood. The CDR3 nucleotides read TGTGCCAGCAGTTTGGGACACTACTACGAGCAGTACTTC. This codes for CASSLGHYYEQYF.